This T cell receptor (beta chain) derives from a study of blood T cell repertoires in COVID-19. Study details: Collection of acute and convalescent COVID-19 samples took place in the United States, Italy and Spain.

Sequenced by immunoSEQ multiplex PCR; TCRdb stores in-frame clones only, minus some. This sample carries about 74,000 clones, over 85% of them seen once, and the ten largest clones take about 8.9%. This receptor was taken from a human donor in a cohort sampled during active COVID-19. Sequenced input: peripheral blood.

CDR3 residues: CASSESGAGYTF. In DNA, the CDR3 is TGTGCCAGCAGTGAAAGTGGGGCTGGCTACACCTTC. The genes are TRBV2 and TRBJ1-2; D might be TRBD1 (5 bases). V was clipped by 2 bases and J by 7 bases, with 8 bases between them. Per the germline V gene, CDR1 is SNHLY and CDR2 is FYNNEI. This CDR3 is 12 amino acids long.